This T cell receptor beta chain was identified in a study of cytomegalovirus exposure and HLA in healthy donors. To note about this clone: Its antigen is still unknown.

Trimming took 4 bases from V and 0 from J; bases not matched to a gene: 7. The CDR3 sequence is 16 residues long. Germline V lookup: CDR1 MRHNA, CDR2 SNTAGT. The PCR had 60 Vbeta and 13 Jbeta primers. Clones were read by immunoSEQ multiplex PCR, and TCRdb kept only the in-frame ones, dropping some. Counted here are some 76,000 clones, roughly four fifths occurring once; the ten biggest clones make up about 12%. Study results and limitations: Later examination showed HLA-associated TCR beta chains had greater clonal expansion than equally common others.

The sequenced sample was PBMCs. The sequence was obtained from a male donor in good health and CMV-seropositive. The V gene is TRBV6-4, the J gene TRBJ2-3; 7 bases are a match to TRBD1. The chain's CDR3 is CASSAEGALSTDTQYF. CDR3 coding DNA: TGTGCCAGCAGTGCTGAGGGGGCCTTGAGCACAGATACGCAGTATTTT.